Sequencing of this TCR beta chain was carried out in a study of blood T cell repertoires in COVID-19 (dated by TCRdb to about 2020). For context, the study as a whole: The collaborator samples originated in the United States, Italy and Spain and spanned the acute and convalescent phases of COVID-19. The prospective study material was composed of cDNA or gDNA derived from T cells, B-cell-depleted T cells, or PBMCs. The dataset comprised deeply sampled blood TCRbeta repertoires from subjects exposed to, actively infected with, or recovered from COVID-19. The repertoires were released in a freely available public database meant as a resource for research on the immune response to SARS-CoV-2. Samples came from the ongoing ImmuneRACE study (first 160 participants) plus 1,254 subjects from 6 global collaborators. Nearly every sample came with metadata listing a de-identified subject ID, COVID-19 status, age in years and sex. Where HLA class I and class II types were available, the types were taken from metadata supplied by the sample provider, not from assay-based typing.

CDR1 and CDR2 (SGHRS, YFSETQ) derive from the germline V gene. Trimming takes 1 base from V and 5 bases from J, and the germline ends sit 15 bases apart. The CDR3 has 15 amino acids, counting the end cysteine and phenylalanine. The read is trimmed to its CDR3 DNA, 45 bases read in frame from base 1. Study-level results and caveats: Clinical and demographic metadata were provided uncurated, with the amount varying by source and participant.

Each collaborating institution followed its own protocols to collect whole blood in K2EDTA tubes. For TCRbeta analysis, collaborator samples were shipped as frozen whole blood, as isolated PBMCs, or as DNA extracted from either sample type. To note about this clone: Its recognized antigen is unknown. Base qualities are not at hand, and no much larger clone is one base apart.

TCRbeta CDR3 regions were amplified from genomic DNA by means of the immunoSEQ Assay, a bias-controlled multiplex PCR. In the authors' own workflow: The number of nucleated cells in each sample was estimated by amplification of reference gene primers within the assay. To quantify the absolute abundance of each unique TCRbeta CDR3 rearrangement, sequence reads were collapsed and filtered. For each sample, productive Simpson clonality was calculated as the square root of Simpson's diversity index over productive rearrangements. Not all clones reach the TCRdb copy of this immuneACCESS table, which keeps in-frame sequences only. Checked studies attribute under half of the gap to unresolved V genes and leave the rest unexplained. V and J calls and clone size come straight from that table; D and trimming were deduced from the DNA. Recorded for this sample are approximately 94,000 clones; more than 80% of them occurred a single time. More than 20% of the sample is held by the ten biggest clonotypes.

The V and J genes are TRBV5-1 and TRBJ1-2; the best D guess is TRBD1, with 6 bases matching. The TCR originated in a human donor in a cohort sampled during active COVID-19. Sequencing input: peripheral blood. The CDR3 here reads CASSLPGEGIYGYTF. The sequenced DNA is TGCGCCAGCAGCTTGCCAGGGGAGGGGATATATGGCTACACCTTC. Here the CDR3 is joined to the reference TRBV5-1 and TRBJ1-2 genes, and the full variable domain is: KAGVTQTPRYLIKTRGQQVTLSCSPISGHRSVSWYQQTPGQGLQFLFEYFSETQRNKGNFPGRFSGRQFSNSRSEMNVSTLELGDSALYLCASSLPGEGIYGYTFGSGTRLTVV.